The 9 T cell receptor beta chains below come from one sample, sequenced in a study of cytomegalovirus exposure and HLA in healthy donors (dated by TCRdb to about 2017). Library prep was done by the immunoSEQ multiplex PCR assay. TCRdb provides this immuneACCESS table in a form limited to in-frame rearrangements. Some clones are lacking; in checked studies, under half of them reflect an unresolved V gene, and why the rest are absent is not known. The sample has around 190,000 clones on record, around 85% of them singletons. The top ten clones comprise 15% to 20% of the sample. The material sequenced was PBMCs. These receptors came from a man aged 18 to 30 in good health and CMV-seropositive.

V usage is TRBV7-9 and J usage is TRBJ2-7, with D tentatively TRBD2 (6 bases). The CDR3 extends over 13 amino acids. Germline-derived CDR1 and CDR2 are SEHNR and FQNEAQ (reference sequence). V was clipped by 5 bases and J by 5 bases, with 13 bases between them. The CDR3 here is CASSLPAGNEQYF. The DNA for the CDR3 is TGTGCCAGCAGCCTCCCGGCGGGAAACGAGCAGTACTTC.

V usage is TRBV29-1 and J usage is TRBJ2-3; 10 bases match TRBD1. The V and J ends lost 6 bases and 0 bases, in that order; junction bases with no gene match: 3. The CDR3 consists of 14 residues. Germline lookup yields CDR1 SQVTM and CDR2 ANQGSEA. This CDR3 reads CSVRGQGSTDTQYF. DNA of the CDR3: TGCAGCGTACGGGGACAGGGGAGCACAGATACGCAGTATTTT.

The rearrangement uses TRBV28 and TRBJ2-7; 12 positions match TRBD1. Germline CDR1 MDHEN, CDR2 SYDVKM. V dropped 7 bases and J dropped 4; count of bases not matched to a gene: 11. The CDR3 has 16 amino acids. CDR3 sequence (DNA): TGTGCCAGCACCCACTCCGGGACAGGGGGCGCGTACGAGCAGTACTTC. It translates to CASTHSGTGGAYEQYF.

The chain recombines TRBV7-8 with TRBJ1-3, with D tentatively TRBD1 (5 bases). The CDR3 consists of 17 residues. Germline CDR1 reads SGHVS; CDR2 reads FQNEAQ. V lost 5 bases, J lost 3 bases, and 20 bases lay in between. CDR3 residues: CASSPWTPVSIGNTIYF. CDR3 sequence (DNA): TGTGCCAGCAGCCCTTGGACACCAGTTTCGATTGGAAACACCATATATTTT.

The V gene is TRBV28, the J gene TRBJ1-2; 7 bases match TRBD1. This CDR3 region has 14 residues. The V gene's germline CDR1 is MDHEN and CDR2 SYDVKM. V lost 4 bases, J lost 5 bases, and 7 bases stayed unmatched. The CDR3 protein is CASSSGQRGYGYTF. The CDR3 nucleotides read TGTGCCAGCAGTTCGGGACAGAGAGGTTATGGCTACACCTTC.

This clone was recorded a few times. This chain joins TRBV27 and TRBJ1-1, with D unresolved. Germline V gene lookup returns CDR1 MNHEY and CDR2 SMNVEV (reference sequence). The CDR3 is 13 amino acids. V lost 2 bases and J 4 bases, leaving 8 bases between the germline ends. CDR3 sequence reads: CASSLGGGTEAFF. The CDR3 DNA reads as TGTGCCAGCAGTTTAGGTGGCGGCACTGAAGCTTTCTTT.

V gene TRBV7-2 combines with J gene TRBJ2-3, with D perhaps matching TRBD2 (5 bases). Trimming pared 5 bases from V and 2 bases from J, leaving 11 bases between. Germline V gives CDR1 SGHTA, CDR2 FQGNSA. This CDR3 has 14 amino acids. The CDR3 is CASSPGLVTDTQYF. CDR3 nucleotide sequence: TGTGCCAGCAGCCCTGGACTGGTCACAGATACGCAGTATTTT.

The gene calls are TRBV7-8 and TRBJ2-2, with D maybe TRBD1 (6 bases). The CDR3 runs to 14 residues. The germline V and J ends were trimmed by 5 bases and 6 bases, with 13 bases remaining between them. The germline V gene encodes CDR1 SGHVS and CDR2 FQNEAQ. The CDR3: CASSDDRLPGELFF. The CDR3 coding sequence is TGTGCCAGCAGCGATGACAGGTTACCCGGGGAGCTGTTTTTT.

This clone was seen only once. The CDR3 here is CAWSVGAGDEQFF. CDR3 nucleotides: TGTGCCTGGAGTGTAGGGGCGGGGGATGAGCAGTTCTTC. The V gene is TRBV30, the J gene TRBJ2-1; 7 bases are shared with TRBD2. Germline values: CDR1 GTSNPN, CDR2 SVGIG (reference sequence). This CDR3 comprises 13 residues. J gave up 8 bases and V 0 bases, and 4 bases lay outside the gene matches. The full variable domain, with the rest looked up from reference TRBV30 and TRBJ2-1, is SQTIHQWPATLVQPVGSPLSLECTVEGTSNPNLYWYRQAAGRGLQLLFYSVGIGQISSEVPQNLSASRPQDRQFILSSKKLLLSDSGFYLCAWSVGAGDEQFFGPGTRLTVL.